This TCR beta chain was observed in a study of cytomegalovirus exposure and HLA in healthy donors. Findings and limits, study-wide: In the 120 or so validation repertoires, approximately 94% of cluster scores exceeded 0, per a later analysis.

About this clone: The target antigen is unknown.

The length of the CDR3 is 14 residues. Germline-derived CDR1 and CDR2 are SGHVS and FNYEAQ. Trimming took off 2 bases at V and 5 bases at J, with 10 bases between the two ends. Some clones are missing from TCRdb's copy, which holds only in-frame ones; the method was immunoSEQ multiplex PCR. The sample consists of 120,000 or so clones, 80% to 90% of them appearing once. Source material: PBMCs. The receptor was derived from a young woman in good health and CMV-seronegative. The rearrangement uses TRBV7-6 and TRBJ1-5; D may be TRBD1 (6 bases). CDR3 sequence reads: CASSLRGGDQPQHF. CDR3 coding DNA: TGTGCCAGCAGCTTAAGAGGGGGTGATCAGCCCCAGCATTTT.